A selection of T cell receptor beta chains follows, all from one sample in a study of T-cell memory formation after mild COVID-19. TCRdb re-called the 5' RACE reads with MiXCR, one entry per CDR3 protein. Of 120,000 or so distinct CDR3 sequences in the sample, about 5.9% were seen once. Sequencing used PBMCs or a T cell subset sorted from them (not recorded which). The origin of the receptors is an adult woman who had mild COVID-19 (a few samples of this study predate the infection). Cell type and time point are not known. Both conserved end residues are part of each CDR3. Each record gives: clone size, V gene, D gene, J gene, CDR3 protein, CDR3 DNA. A D gene is named only where the DNA matches it firmly. Clone size, where shown, is once, few, many, or a class for clones that have expanded.

>few|TRBV11-3|TRBD1|TRBJ2-1
CASSLRGTGGNEQFF
TGTGCCAGCAGCCTACGGGGGACAGGGGGCAATGAGCAGTTCTTC
>many|TRBV11-2|TRBD2|TRBJ2-7
CASSLVSSGRPRDYEQYF
TGTGCCAGCAGCTTAGTCTCTAGCGGGAGGCCGCGGGACTACGAGCAGTACTTC
>-|TRBV12-3/TRBV12-4|-|TRBJ2-7
CASSSTGTSSSPEQYF
TGTGCCAGCAGCTCGACCGGGACATCTTCCTCCCCCGAGCAGTACTTC
>-|TRBV7-3|TRBD1|TRBJ2-7
CASSPLDRVGSSYEQYF
TGTGCCAGCAGCCCCTTGGACAGGGTAGGAAGCTCCTACGAGCAGTACTTC
>many|TRBV4-3|TRBD2|TRBJ2-1
CASSQANPGLAGIDEQFF
TGCGCCAGCAGCCAGGCAAACCCGGGACTAGCGGGTATAGATGAGCAGTTCTTC
>many|TRBV5-4|-|TRBJ2-3
CASSLDMVGTDTQYF
TGTGCCAGCAGCTTGGATATGGTGGGCACAGATACGCAGTATTTT
>few|TRBV27|-|TRBJ2-6
CASSPRSLIVEGYSGANVLTF
TGTGCCAGCAGTCCTAGATCTCTTATTGTTGAGGGATACTCTGGGGCCAACGTCCTGACTTTC
>many|TRBV23-1|-|TRBJ2-1
CASSQYGTEMDNEQFF
TGCGCCAGCAGTCAATACGGGACCGAAATGGACAATGAGCAGTTCTTC
>many|TRBV10-3|-|TRBJ2-3
CAISRGDTQYF
TGTGCCATCAGTCGGGGAGATACGCAGTATTTT
>many|TRBV6-6|TRBD1|TRBJ1-1
CASSYSFPDRGNTEAFF
TGTGCCAGCAGTTACTCTTTCCCGGACAGGGGGAACACTGAAGCTTTCTTT
>few|TRBV7-9|TRBD1|TRBJ1-3
CASSPRDSGNTIYF
TGTGCCAGCAGCCCCCGGGACAGTGGTAACACCATATATTTT
>many|TRBV6-6|-|TRBJ1-2
CASRDNNYGYTF
TGTGCCAGCCGAGACAATAACTATGGCTACACCTTC
>many|TRBV5-1|-|TRBJ2-5
CASSFGGPETQYF
TGCGCCAGCAGCTTCGGGGGCCCAGAGACCCAGTACTTC
>-|TRBV4-2|-|TRBJ2-2
CASSHHGLPTGELFF
TGTGCCAGCAGCCATCACGGGCTCCCCACCGGGGAGCTGTTTTTT
>-|TRBV19|-|TRBJ1-2
CASSTGVRGYTF
TGTGCCAGTAGTACAGGGGTCCGGGGCTACACCTTC
>-|TRBV5-1|TRBD2|TRBJ2-1
CASSPGLDNEQFF
TGCGCCAGCAGCCCGGGACTAGACAATGAGCAGTTCTTC
>-|TRBV2|-|TRBJ2-7
CASSSTGYEQYF
TGTGCCAGCAGCTCCACAGGTTACGAGCAGTACTTC
>many|TRBV7-3|TRBD1|TRBJ2-1
CASSRTGGRNEQFF
TGTGCCAGCAGCCGGACAGGGGGCCGGAATGAGCAGTTCTTC
>few|TRBV5-6|-|TRBJ1-4
CASSLGGWPEKLFF
TGTGCCAGCAGCTTGGGAGGCTGGCCTGAAAAACTGTTTTTT
>-|TRBV20-1|TRBD2|TRBJ2-7
CSALSGSNHEQYF
TGCAGTGCTCTAAGCGGGAGTAACCACGAGCAGTACTTC
>-|TRBV10-3|-|TRBJ2-1
CAIGTAFNEQFF
TGTGCCATTGGGACGGCTTTCAATGAGCAGTTCTTC
>-|TRBV5-4|-|TRBJ2-2
CASSYQGQLSGELFF
TGTGCCAGCAGCTACCAGGGGCAGTTGTCCGGGGAGCTGTTTTTT
>few|TRBV28|TRBD1|TRBJ2-7
CASSLSVGQNSYEQYF
TGTGCCAGCAGTTTATCAGTGGGACAGAACTCCTACGAGCAGTACTTC
>many|TRBV7-2|-|TRBJ2-7
CASSPRRGVDEQYF
TGTGCCAGCAGCCCGAGGAGGGGTGTGGACGAGCAGTACTTC
>-|TRBV27|-|TRBJ1-1
CASSLRGGGEAFF
TGTGCCAGCAGTTTAAGGGGTGGCGGGGAAGCTTTCTTT
>few|TRBV7-9|-|TRBJ1-2
CASNEGRGNYGYTF
TGTGCCAGCAACGAGGGGCGCGGTAACTATGGCTACACCTTC
>few|TRBV27|TRBD1|TRBJ1-1
CASGQGGRTEAFF
TGTGCCAGCGGTCAGGGGGGGCGCACTGAAGCTTTCTTT
>many|TRBV25-1|-|TRBJ2-7
CASSEDVREQYF
TGTGCCAGCAGTGAGGATGTTCGCGAGCAGTACTTC
>few|TRBV7-8|TRBD1|TRBJ1-6
CASSLAQGASPLHF
TGTGCCAGCAGCTTAGCACAGGGGGCTTCACCCCTCCACTTT
>many|TRBV6-2/TRBV6-3|TRBD2|TRBJ2-3
CASNFSPGLVSTDTQYF
TGTGCCAGCAACTTTTCCCCGGGACTAGTGAGCACAGATACGCAGTATTTT
>many|TRBV5-5|TRBD1|TRBJ1-6
CASSLGQGRSPLHF
TGTGCCAGCAGCTTGGGACAGGGGCGTTCACCCCTCCACTTT
>-|TRBV21-1|-|TRBJ1-4
CASSKAQGATTNEKLFF
TGTGCCAGCAGCAAAGCGCAGGGGGCCACAACTAATGAAAAACTGTTTTTT
>-|TRBV12-3/TRBV12-4|TRBD1|TRBJ2-3
CASSPRRGPRDTQYF
TGTGCCAGCAGTCCCCGTAGGGGGCCAAGGGATACGCAGTATTTT
>few|TRBV7-2|-|TRBJ1-2
CASSPTVFGWGYTF
TGTGCCAGCAGCCCGACGGTTTTTGGGTGGGGCTACACCTTC
>few|TRBV12-3/TRBV12-4|-|TRBJ2-3
CASSLVLATDTQYF
TGTGCCAGCAGTTTAGTTTTGGCCACAGATACGCAGTATTTT
>many|TRBV20-1|-|TRBJ2-1
CSARDLRAATGFEQFF
TGCAGTGCTAGAGATCTTAGAGCGGCCACTGGGTTTGAGCAGTTCTTC
>once|TRBV5-5|-|TRBJ2-2
CASTKDGNTGELFF
TGTGCCAGCACCAAGGACGGAAACACCGGGGAGCTGTTTTTT
>many|TRBV9|-|TRBJ1-1
CASSVGTVANTEAFF
TGTGCCAGCAGCGTAGGTACAGTAGCGAACACTGAAGCTTTCTTT
>many|TRBV10-3|TRBD2|TRBJ2-5
CAISTDSGRAITRETQYF
TGTGCCATCAGTACCGATAGCGGGAGGGCCATCACCCGAGAGACCCAGTACTTC
>few|TRBV3-1|-|TRBJ2-4
CASSPTESKNIQYF
TGTGCCAGCAGCCCGACAGAGAGCAAAAACATTCAGTACTTC
>many|TRBV7-9|-|TRBJ1-3
CASSQLQGLLSGNTIYF
TGTGCCAGCAGCCAACTTCAGGGGCTACTCTCTGGAAACACCATATATTTT
>-|TRBV5-1|TRBD1|TRBJ1-2
CASSLEAGGLGYTF
TGCGCCAGCAGCTTGGAAGCAGGGGGACTTGGCTACACCTTC
>few|TRBV12-3/TRBV12-4|TRBD2|TRBJ2-7
CASSLRAGVEQYF
TGTGCCAGCAGTCTCCGGGCGGGGGTCGAGCAGTACTTC
>-|TRBV7-9|TRBD2|TRBJ2-7
CASSSGAGGFYEQYF
TGTGCCAGCAGTAGCGGAGCGGGAGGGTTCTACGAGCAGTACTTC
>many|TRBV27|TRBD2|TRBJ2-3
CASSFPGGLAGTSDTQYF
TGTGCCAGCAGTTTCCCAGGTGGACTAGCGGGGACCTCAGATACGCAGTATTTT
>many|TRBV27|-|TRBJ2-7
CASSNPPYEQYF
TGTGCCAGCAGCAATCCTCCCTACGAGCAGTACTTC
>many|TRBV30|-|TRBJ2-5
CAWSVRGQETQYF
TGTGCCTGGAGTGTACGAGGGCAAGAGACCCAGTACTTC
>few|TRBV5-1|TRBD1|TRBJ2-5
CASRGTGARETQYF
TGCGCCAGCCGAGGGACAGGGGCCAGGGAGACCCAGTACTTC
>many|TRBV29-1|TRBD1|TRBJ1-4
CSVRDSLATNEKLFF
TGCAGCGTTCGGGACAGCTTGGCAACTAATGAAAAACTGTTTTTT
>few|TRBV20-1|-|TRBJ1-4
CSASAGTGTNEKLFF
TGCAGTGCTAGTGCAGGGACCGGGACTAATGAAAAACTGTTTTTT
>few|TRBV20-1|-|TRBJ1-5
CSATPGNQPQHF
TGCAGTGCTACCCCAGGGAATCAGCCCCAGCATTTT
>-|TRBV11-3|-|TRBJ2-1
CASSGTEVFF
TGTGCCAGCAGCGGGACGGAAGTATTCTTC
>many|TRBV7-9|-|TRBJ1-5
CASSPSGTNQPQHF
TGTGCCAGCAGCCCGTCAGGGACTAATCAGCCCCAGCATTTT
>many|TRBV7-3|TRBD2|TRBJ2-1
CASSQMGGTSSLGEQFF
TGTGCCAGCAGCCAAATGGGGGGGACTAGCAGCCTAGGTGAGCAGTTCTTC